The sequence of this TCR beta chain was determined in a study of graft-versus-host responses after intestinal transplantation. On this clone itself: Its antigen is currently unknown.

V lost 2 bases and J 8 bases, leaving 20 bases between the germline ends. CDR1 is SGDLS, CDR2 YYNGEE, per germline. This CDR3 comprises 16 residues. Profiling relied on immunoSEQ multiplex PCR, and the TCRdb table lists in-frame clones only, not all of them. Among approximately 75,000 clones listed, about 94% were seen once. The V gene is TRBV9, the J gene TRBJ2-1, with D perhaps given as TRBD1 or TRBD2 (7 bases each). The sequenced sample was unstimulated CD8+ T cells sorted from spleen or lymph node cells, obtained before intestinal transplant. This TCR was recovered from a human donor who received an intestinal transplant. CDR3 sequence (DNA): TGTGCCAGCAGCGTCCTCCAGGGGGAGGGGGACGATGAGCAGTTCTTC. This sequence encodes CASSVLQGEGDDEQFF.